This T cell receptor beta chain was found in a study of sequential checkpoint blockade in melanoma. In the study overall: After both sequences, patients received maintenance nivolumab.

CDR1 MNHEY and CDR2 SMNVEV come from the germline V gene (reference sequence). The germline V and J ends were trimmed by 4 bases and 2 bases, with 8 bases remaining between them. The CDR3 loop spans 13 amino acids. As to treatment: randomized to nivolumab then ipilimumab (arm A) or the reverse (arm B). None of the patients previously received DNA-damaging chemotherapy. PBMC sorting kept live CD3+CD8+ cells without CD19 or CD56. The table came from immunoSEQ multiplex PCR; TCRdb's copy has only in-frame clones and leaves some out. This table has 15,000 to 20,000 clones, 90% to 95% appearing once. The chain has TRBV27 and TRBJ1-2; no reliable D call. Sequenced material: CD8+ T cells sorted from blood (inferred from file names), taken from a patient given nivolumab and ipilimumab in sequence. The clonotype comes from a human donor with melanoma. The CDR3 sequence: CASSSYLNYGYTF. CDR3 coding DNA: TGTGCCAGCAGTTCGTACTTAAACTATGGCTACACCTTC.